The T cell receptor beta chain under discussion was sequenced for a study of CD8 T cells in ankylosing spondylitis. Trimming stripped 4 bases from V and 1 base from J, with 13 bases between. The CDR3 loop spans 15 amino acids. Germline V gene lookup returns CDR1 MGHRA and CDR2 YSYEKL. Findings of the study overall: Existing reports had already noted some motif variants in reactive arthritis synovial fluid and blood. Matched ankylosing spondylitis synovial fluid reportedly showed significant enrichment of disease-linked clones.

This clonotype occurred many times. Its antigen is as yet unknown. With molecular barcodes, quantitative 5'-RACE was used to make the TCR beta libraries. TCRdb re-called the 5' RACE reads with MiXCR, one entry per CDR3 protein. The data show roughly 250,000 distinct CDR3 sequences, under 12% seen once. This TCR was sampled from a male donor with ankylosing spondylitis or in good health (not recorded which). Input material: blood, either unsorted or a sorted T cell fraction (not recorded which). The rearrangement links TRBV4-1 to TRBJ2-5; D not resolved. CDR3 region: CASSLYSAPQETQYF. The CDR3 DNA sequence: TGCGCCAGCAGCCTCTACAGCGCCCCCCAAGAGACCCAGTACTTC.